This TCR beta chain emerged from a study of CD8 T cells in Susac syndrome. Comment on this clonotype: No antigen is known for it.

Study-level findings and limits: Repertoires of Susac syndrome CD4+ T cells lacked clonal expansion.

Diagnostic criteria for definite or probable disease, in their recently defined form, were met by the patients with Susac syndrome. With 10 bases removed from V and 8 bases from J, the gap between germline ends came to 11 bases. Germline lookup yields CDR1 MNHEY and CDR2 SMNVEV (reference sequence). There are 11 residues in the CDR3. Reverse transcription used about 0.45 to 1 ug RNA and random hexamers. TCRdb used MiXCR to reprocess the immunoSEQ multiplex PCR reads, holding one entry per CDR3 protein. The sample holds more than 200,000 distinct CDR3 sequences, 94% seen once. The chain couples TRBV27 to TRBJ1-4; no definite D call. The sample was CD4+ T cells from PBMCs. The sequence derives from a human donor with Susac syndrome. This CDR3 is CATAAYEKLFF. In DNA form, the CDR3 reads TGTGCCACGGCGGCCTACGAAAAACTGTTTTTT.